A single sample gave rise to the 6 T cell receptor beta chains below, sequenced in a study of Ad26.COV2.S vaccination and SARS-CoV-2 variants. Regarding treatment: 15 to 20 received Ad26.COV2.S at low or high dose, single or two shots; about 5 received placebo; per-sample allocation not given. All samples were drawn on day 63, counting from the first vaccine or placebo injection. TCRdb keeps only in-frame clones here, not all; method: immunoSEQ multiplex PCR. The table includes around 270,000 clones, around nine tenths detected once. The sample here was peripheral blood, taken in a trial of Ad26.COV2.S vaccine versus placebo. Source of these receptors: a person between 18 and 59 years old who received the Ad26.COV2.S COVID-19 vaccine or a placebo.

A single count supports this clone. This chain's CDR3 is CASSLRAERGYTF. In nucleotides, the CDR3 is TGTGCCAGCAGCTTGAGGGCCGAGCGTGGCTACACCTTC. This rearrangement joins TRBV5-4 to TRBJ1-2, with D uncertain. V lost 1 base, J lost 7 bases, and 11 bases lay in between. The germline V gene encodes CDR1 SGHNT and CDR2 YYREEE (reference sequence). The CDR3 has 13 amino acids.

This clone was counted only a few times. The chain links TRBV15 to TRBJ1-3, with D hard to call. Germline lookup yields CDR1 LNHNV and CDR2 YYDKDF (reference sequence). The CDR3 extends over 15 amino acids. Deletions cut 1 base from V and 4 bases from J, with 11 bases between. The CDR3 nucleotides are TGTGCCACCAGCAGAGCTCCGGGGATGGGAAACACCATATATTTT. It codes for CATSRAPGMGNTIYF.

This rearrangement joins TRBV7-9 to TRBJ2-1; 12 positions match TRBD2. The CDR3 sequence is 14 residues long. The trim removed 5 bases at V and 8 bases at J, leaving 4 bases unmatched. Germline loops: CDR1 SEHNR, CDR2 FQNEAQ (reference sequence). For the CDR3, the DNA is TGTGCCAGCAGCACTAGCGGGGGGCGGGATGAGCAGTTCTTC. Translating it yields CASSTSGGRDEQFF.

The chain employs TRBV4-2 and TRBJ1-3; possible D gene TRBD1, 6 bases. Germline CDR1 LGHNA, CDR2 YNFKEQ. Trimming took off 3 bases at V and 1 base at J, with 13 bases between the two ends. This CDR3 comprises 16 residues. This CDR3 reads CASSHSTGPSGNTIYF. DNA for the CDR3: TGTGCCAGCAGCCACTCCACAGGGCCTTCTGGAAACACCATATATTTT.

This clone was detected only a few times. The rearrangement links TRBV6-5 to TRBJ1-6; D remains ambiguous. V lost 0 bases and J lost 5, with 8 bases in between. Per the germline V gene, CDR1 is MNHEY and CDR2 is SVGAGI. This CDR3 contains 15 residues. The CDR3 protein is CASSYSGRNNSPLHF. As DNA, the CDR3 is TGTGCCAGCAGTTACTCGGGCCGGAATAATTCACCCCTCCACTTT.

The chain couples TRBV7-9 to TRBJ2-3; D is ambiguous. The CDR3 has 15 amino acids. Trimming removed 4 bases at V and 3 bases at J, with 14 bases between. CDR1 and CDR2 from the germline V gene are SEHNR and FQNEAQ (reference sequence). CDR3: CASSYGFTGTDTQYF. The CDR3 coding sequence is TGTGCCAGCAGCTACGGATTCACCGGAACAGATACGCAGTATTTT.